The 6 T cell receptor beta chains in this list originate from one sample, sequenced in a study of CXCR3-negative and CXCR3-positive naive CD8 T cells. Preparation of TRB cDNA libraries relied on 5' RACE carrying UMI labels. TCRdb re-called the 5' RACE reads; every CDR3 protein appears as one record, without DNA. The sample table includes 55,000 to 65,000 distinct CDR3 sequences. Specimen: naive CXCR3- CD8+ T cells from blood. Noted subset: CD45RO-CCR7+CD27+CD95- naive CD8+ T cells lacking CXCR3 (TNR3-). The receptors here all came from a human donor in good health. Some clones in this sample may be carry-over from other donors' samples.

Judged by frequency, this clonotype is medium-sized. The rearrangement links TRBV7-6 to TRBJ2-7. Germline CDR1 SGHVS, CDR2 FNYEAQ. The CDR3 extends over 16 amino acids. The chain's CDR3 is CASSLGVTGASYEQYF. Drawing the rest from reference TRBV7-6 and TRBJ2-7, the complete variable domain is GAGVSQSPRYKVTKRGQDVALRCDPISGHVSLYWYRQALGQGPEFLTYFNYEAQQDKSGLPNDRFSAERPEGSISTLTIQRTEQRDSAMYRCASSLGVTGASYEQYFGPGTRLTVT.

J is TRBJ2-7 and V is TRBV12-3 or TRBV12-4; no DNA is available, so the TRBD1 call from TCRdb remains unchecked. The CDR3 covers 14 residues. This CDR3 is CASSPDRGLYEQYF.

The chain couples TRBV6-2 or TRBV6-3 to TRBJ2-7; TCRdb selects TRBD2, and the lack of DNA leaves this call unchecked. The CDR3 runs 15 residues. Germline-derived CDR1 and CDR2 are MNHEY and SVGEGT. The CDR3: CASSYEAGVSYEQYF.

The chain is built from TRBV7-2 and TRBJ2-7. Germline CDR1 is SGHTA and CDR2 is FQGNSA. The CDR3 has 14 amino acids. The CDR3 region is CASSLGLGTYEQYF.

The rearrangement links TRBV6-5 to TRBJ2-1; TCRdb proposes TRBD1, but this gene call is untestable without DNA. Germline loops: CDR1 MNHEY, CDR2 SVGAGI. The length of the CDR3 is 15 residues. The CDR3 loop reads CASSYLQGVNNEQFF.

The chain is built from TRBV5-1 and TRBJ1-5. Germline V lookup: CDR1 SGHRS, CDR2 YFSETQ. The CDR3 is made up of 11 amino acids. CDR3 loop: CASSFNQPQHF.